This T cell receptor (beta chain) was captured by sequencing in a study of blood T cell repertoires in COVID-19. TCRdb's table, derived via immunoSEQ multiplex PCR, lists solely in-frame clones and lacks some. This table holds roughly 180,000 clones, about 81% found once. To note about this clone: A read error may account for a junction end that differs from germline. This CDR3 is also generated by other DNA sequences in the sample.

CDR1 and CDR2 (germline): SGHTA, FQGNSA. This CDR3 spans 14 amino acids. The Seattle patients, enrolled during active infection, were followed longitudinally. The chain has TRBV7-2 and TRBJ1-3; the D gene is possibly TRBD1 (6 bases). The specimen sequenced was peripheral blood. The sequence was collected from a woman of 80 years or more with COVID-19, enrolled during active disease. CDR3 amino acids: CASSLAGQGNTIYF. The CDR3 coding sequence is TGTGCCAGCAGCCTAGCAGGACAGGGAAACACCATATATTTT. Drawing the rest from reference TRBV7-2 and TRBJ1-3, the complete variable domain is GAGVSQSPSNKVTEKGKDVELRCDPISGHTALYWYRQSLGQGLEFLIYFQGNSAPDKSGLPSDRFSAERTGGSVSTLTIQRTQQEDSAVYLCASSLAGQGNTIYFGEGSWLTVV.